This TCR beta chain was found in a study of early T cells in non-severe SARS-CoV-2 infection. The overall study: Sequencing was performed on bulk RNA from unsorted whole blood, leaving chains unpaired. General study points: Anti-spike CD8 responses were favored by VDJdb matching, which missed private and CD4 specificities.

CDR1 and CDR2 (germline): SGDLS, YYNGEE. This CDR3 has 17 amino acids. Trimming removed 4 bases at V and 0 bases at J, with 17 bases between. TCRdb called the 5' RACE reads again in MiXCR, with one record for every CDR3 protein. Here the sample spans roughly 50,000 distinct CDR3 sequences, 8% to 10% being singletons. This clonotype was seen ten or more times. Antigen: not known. This TCR was sampled from an adult who was a healthcare worker with PCR-confirmed SARS-CoV-2 infection or an uninfected control (not recorded which). The chain combines TRBV9 with TRBJ2-1, with a tentative D call TRBD2 (5 bases). The sequenced sample consisted of whole blood. This chain's CDR3 is CASSPRTSGRSYNEQFF. The CDR3 region has the DNA TGTGCCAGCAGCCCCCGAACGAGCGGACGCTCCTACAATGAGCAGTTCTTC. The full variable domain, with the rest looked up from reference TRBV9 and TRBJ2-1, is DSGVTQTPKHLITATGQRVTLRCSPRSGDLSVYWYQQSLDQGLQFLIQYYNGEERAKGNILERFSAQQFPDLHSELNLSSLELGDSALYFCASSPRTSGRSYNEQFFGPGTRLTVL.